A selection of T cell receptor beta chains follows, all from one sample in a study of T-cell memory formation after mild COVID-19. TCRdb reprocessed the 5' RACE reads via MiXCR and lists one record per CDR3 protein. The data show about 430,000 distinct CDR3 sequences, about 20% seen once. Source material: PBMCs or a T cell subset sorted from them (not recorded which). Source of these receptors: a man younger than 35 who had mild COVID-19 (a few samples of this study predate the infection). Cell type and time point are not known. CDR3s include the opening cysteine and the closing phenylalanine or tryptophan. D genes are given only for firm matches. The size entry is marked missing in some rows and otherwise reads once, few, many or a size class.

clone_size	v_call	j_call	d_call	cdr3_aa	cdr3_nt
few	TRBV10-1	TRBJ2-1	NA	CASSESFVEGNEQFF	TGCGCCAGCAGTGAGTCGTTTGTTGAGGGCAATGAGCAGTTCTTC
NA	TRBV4-1	TRBJ1-5	NA	CASSQDLTGSQPQHF	TGCGCCAGCAGCCAAGATTTGACGGGTAGTCAGCCCCAGCATTTT
few	TRBV12-3/TRBV12-4	TRBJ2-1	NA	CARSEQFF	TGTGCCAGGAGCGAGCAGTTCTTC
few	TRBV7-2	TRBJ1-2	TRBD1	CASSLVTGGWLYGYTF	TGTGCCAGCAGCTTAGTCACAGGGGGCTGGTTGTATGGCTACACCTTC
NA	TRBV25-1	TRBJ1-6	NA	CASSDPGTPSSPLHF	TGTGCCAGCAGTGACCCGGGGACCCCTTCATCACCCCTCCACTTT
many	TRBV7-3	TRBJ2-2	TRBD2	CASSSSRGGSGELFF	TGTGCCAGCAGCTCCTCTCGGGGGGGAAGCGGGGAGCTGTTTTTT
many	TRBV5-1	TRBJ2-1	NA	CASSGIQGYNEQFF	TGCGCCAGCAGCGGAATACAGGGATACAATGAGCAGTTCTTC
many	TRBV28	TRBJ1-1	TRBD1	CASRVTGTGGLSTEAFF	TGTGCCAGCCGAGTTACCGGGACAGGGGGACTTTCAACTGAAGCTTTCTTT
NA	TRBV10-3	TRBJ2-4	NA	CATSGARNIQYF	TGTGCCACCTCGGGGGCGAGAAACATTCAGTACTTC
NA	TRBV7-9	TRBJ2-1	NA	CASSLDGRSYNEQFF	TGTGCCAGCAGCTTAGACGGCCGCTCCTACAATGAGCAGTTCTTC
few	TRBV11-2	TRBJ2-1	NA	CASSEWGPDHNEQFF	TGTGCCAGCAGCGAGTGGGGGCCCGACCACAATGAGCAGTTCTTC
few	TRBV9	TRBJ1-3	NA	CASSVSGNSGNTIYF	TGTGCCAGCAGCGTTTCGGGGAACTCTGGAAACACCATATATTTT
NA	TRBV6-6	TRBJ2-7	NA	CASSKNRPGFYEQYF	TGTGCCAGCAGTAAGAACAGGCCCGGGTTCTACGAGCAGTACTTC
NA	TRBV4-1	TRBJ2-2	TRBD1	CASSLIETGDTGELFF	TGCGCCAGCAGCCTCATCGAGACAGGGGACACCGGGGAGCTGTTTTTT
NA	TRBV10-3	TRBJ2-5	TRBD2	CAISPGLAGGTGETQYF	TGTGCCATCAGTCCCGGACTAGCGGGGGGCACAGGGGAGACCCAGTACTTC
NA	TRBV20-1	TRBJ2-5	TRBD2	CSAFSSGGGQETQYF	TGCAGTGCTTTCTCTAGCGGGGGAGGACAAGAGACCCAGTACTTC
NA	TRBV28	TRBJ1-2	NA	CASRIRGDGYTF	TGTGCCAGCAGGATACGGGGAGATGGCTACACCTTC
NA	TRBV12-3/TRBV12-4	TRBJ1-3	NA	CASTIRRVAGNTIYF	TGTGCCAGCACCATTCGTAGGGTTGCTGGAAACACCATATATTTT
NA	TRBV4-3	TRBJ1-6	NA	CASSQERGNSPLHF	TGCGCCAGCAGCCAAGAGCGGGGTAATTCACCCCTCCACTTT
few	TRBV20-1	TRBJ2-3	NA	CSTQDPRSTDTQYF	TGCAGTACTCAGGACCCCCGCAGCACAGATACGCAGTATTTT
NA	TRBV12-3/TRBV12-4	TRBJ2-7	NA	CASSLLGGNAYEQYF	TGTGCCAGCAGTTTACTGGGGGGCAACGCCTACGAGCAGTACTTC
NA	TRBV5-5	TRBJ1-1	NA	CASSRTTGSEAFF	TGTGCCAGCAGCCGTACGACCGGGAGTGAAGCTTTCTTT
NA	TRBV25-1	TRBJ2-1	TRBD2	CASSLAGGRAQFF	TGTGCCAGCAGTCTAGCGGGAGGGCGAGCGCAGTTCTTC
NA	TRBV7-2	TRBJ2-1	NA	CASSLHLGVYNEQFF	TGTGCCAGCAGCTTACACTTAGGGGTCTACAATGAGCAGTTCTTC
NA	TRBV7-9	TRBJ1-4	NA	CASSRRAATNEKLFF	TGTGCCAGCAGTCGAAGGGCGGCAACTAATGAAAAACTGTTTTTT
few	TRBV6-5	TRBJ1-3	NA	CASSYSMGELGNTIYF	TGTGCCAGCAGTTACTCAATGGGAGAACTTGGAAACACCATATATTTT
NA	TRBV18	TRBJ1-1	NA	CASSPREMNTEAFF	TGTGCCAGCTCACCACGGGAGATGAACACTGAAGCTTTCTTT